This is a list of T cell receptor beta chains from one sample in a study of PD-1 blockade in mismatch repair-deficient tumors. Assay: immunoSEQ multiplex PCR; the TCRdb copy retains only in-frame clones and omits some. This table has more than 40,000 clones, 81% appearing once. The sample in question was peripheral blood, obtained around 19 weeks after starting pembrolizumab. The receptor source for this set is an adult with mismatch repair-deficient cancer. Each CDR3 is given with its conserved first and last residue. The order of the fields is CDR3 protein, CDR3 DNA, V gene, clone size, D gene, J gene, CDR3 length. The D gene is left open where the match is weak. Clone size is given for some rows only: seen once, a few or many times, or a class if the clone is expanded.

CASSESNTEAFF	TGTGCCAGCAGTGAGAGTAACACTGAAGCTTTCTTT	TRBV25-1	-	-	TRBJ1-1	12
CASSLLGAGELFF	TGTGCCAGCAGCTTATTAGGGGCCGGGGAGCTGTTTTTT	TRBV7-9	-	-	TRBJ2-2	13
CASRPPGQGIPGANVLTF	TGTGCCAGCAGGCCCCCCGGACAGGGGATTCCTGGGGCCAACGTCCTGACTTTC	TRBV7-9	-	TRBD1	TRBJ2-6	18
CASSARTSGPRKDTDTQYF	TGCGCCAGCAGCGCCCGGACTAGCGGGCCTCGGAAGGACACAGATACGCAGTATTTT	TRBV4-1	-	TRBD2	TRBJ2-3	19
CASSSGLDGETQYF	TGTGCCAGCAGTTCCGGCCTGGATGGGGAGACCCAGTACTTC	TRBV27	-	-	TRBJ2-5	14
CASSIGNLGQTGNEQFF	TGTGCCAGTAGTATAGGTAACCTGGGACAGACGGGCAATGAGCAGTTCTTC	TRBV19	-	TRBD1	TRBJ2-1	17
CAWSTGGTDTQYF	TGTGCCTGGAGTACCGGAGGCACAGATACGCAGTATTTT	TRBV30	-	-	TRBJ2-3	13
CASSHERETNTGELFF	TGTGCCAGCAGTCATGAGCGGGAGACGAACACCGGGGAGCTGTTTTTT	TRBV27	-	TRBD2	TRBJ2-2	16
CASSPMTGGEMGNTIYF	TGTGCCAGCTCACCGATGACAGGGGGCGAAATGGGAAACACCATATATTTT	TRBV18	-	TRBD1	TRBJ1-3	17
CASSPGWSSDTQYF	TGTGCCAGCAGCCCTGGTTGGAGTTCGGATACGCAGTATTTT	TRBV7-6	-	-	TRBJ2-3	14
CASSLIPGTDNYNEQFF	TGTGCCAGCAGCTTAATCCCCGGGACAGATAACTACAATGAGCAGTTCTTC	TRBV7-6	-	TRBD1	TRBJ2-1	17
CASSLWGLETQYF	TGTGCCAGCAGTTTATGGGGGCTGGAGACCCAGTACTTC	TRBV28	-	-	TRBJ2-5	13
CAISESMASGSFDEQFF	TGTGCCATCAGTGAGTCGATGGCTAGCGGGAGTTTCGATGAGCAGTTCTTC	TRBV10-3	-	TRBD2	TRBJ2-1	17
CASSPTGGPGTEAFF	TGTGCCAGCAGCCCTACAGGGGGCCCGGGGACTGAAGCTTTCTTT	TRBV11-1	-	TRBD1	TRBJ1-1	15
CASSLTDTGELFF	TGTGCCAGCAGCTTGACAGACACCGGGGAGCTGTTTTTT	TRBV5-4	-	-	TRBJ2-2	13
CASSSRAGGLNIQYF	TGTGCCAGCAGCTCCCGAGCGGGGGGGCTAAACATTCAGTACTTC	TRBV13	-	TRBD2	TRBJ2-4	15
CASSKPPGQGFEQYF	TGTGCCAGCAGTAAACCCCCGGGACAGGGTTTCGAGCAGTACTTC	TRBV6-6	medium-sized	TRBD1	TRBJ2-7	15
CASSLLDRPGSIAFF	TGTGCCAGCAGCTTATTGGACAGGCCAGGTTCGATAGCTTTCTTT	TRBV13	-	TRBD1	TRBJ1-1	15
CASGLGAGTAIETQYF	TGTGCTAGTGGTTTGGGGGCCGGGACTGCCATAGAGACCCAGTACTTC	TRBV12-5	-	-	TRBJ2-5	16
CASSEAGFGEQYF	TGTGCCAGCAGTGAGGCAGGGTTCGGCGAGCAGTACTTC	TRBV2	few	-	TRBJ2-7	13
CASRGSGRGPYTGELFF	TGTGCCAGTAGGGGTTCTGGCAGGGGGCCTTACACCGGGGAGCTGTTTTTT	TRBV19	-	TRBD1	TRBJ2-2	17
CASSPWGVSNEKLFF	TGTGCCAGCAGCCCTTGGGGTGTATCTAATGAAAAACTGTTTTTT	TRBV9	once	-	TRBJ1-4	15
CASSSRGSHTEAFF	TGTGCCAGCAGCTCGAGGGGTTCCCACACTGAAGCTTTCTTT	TRBV7-2	few	-	TRBJ1-1	14
CASSRPGTEAFF	TGTGCCAGCAGCAGACCCGGGACTGAAGCTTTCTTT	TRBV6-5	-	-	TRBJ1-1	12
CASSELGTGRGGRGNTIYF	TGTGCCAGCAGTGAACTTGGGACAGGGCGCGGGGGTAGGGGAAACACCATATATTTT	TRBV6-1	-	TRBD1	TRBJ1-3	19